Below, 2 T cell receptor beta chains from the same sample are listed, as sequenced in a study of CD8 T cells in ankylosing spondylitis. Study-wide findings and caveats: Ankylosing spondylitis blood appeared to carry a characteristic TCR beta motif of roughly eight highly homologous variants.

TCRdb re-derived calls from the 5' RACE reads in MiXCR, one entry per CDR3 protein. The sample consists of 670,000 or so distinct CDR3 sequences, around 20% of them appearing once. These receptors are not linked to any known antigen. Sequencing used blood, either unsorted or a sorted T cell fraction (not recorded which). Receptors were obtained from a male donor with ankylosing spondylitis.

CDR3 in DNA: TGTGCCAGCACCTCTCGGGGGTTCTCCTACAATGAGCAGTTCTTC. Translating gives CASTSRGFSYNEQFF. This chain uses TRBV12-3 or TRBV12-4 with TRBJ2-1; D is perhaps TRBD2 (6 bases). The V gene lost 7 bases and the J gene lost 0 bases, with 13 bases spanning the gap. The CDR3 is 15 amino acids.

V is TRBV10-3 and J is TRBJ2-2, with TRBD1 matching over 7 bases. The CDR3 consists of 16 residues. V was clipped by 2 bases and J by 3 bases; unmatched bases: 6. The germline V gene has CDR1 ENHRY and CDR2 SYGVKD. As DNA, the CDR3 is TGTGCCATCAGTGAGAGGCAGACAGGGTACACCGGGGAGCTGTTTTTT. This gives the protein CAISERQTGYTGELFF.